Listed below are T cell receptor beta chains from one sample, sequenced in a study of control samples from healthy donors and cancer patients. Here immunoSEQ multiplex PCR was the method, and the copy in TCRdb shows in-frame clones only, minus some. The repertoire holds 95,000 to 130,000 clones, with more than 75% as singletons. The sequencing input was blood. Source of these receptors: a woman between 70 and 85 years old in good health. The CDR3 runs from the conserved cysteine through the conserved F or W. A D gene is named only where the DNA matches it firmly. Where a row states a size, it is once, few, many or the class of an expanded clone; other rows omit it.

abundance,v_gene,d_gene,j_gene,CDR3nt,CDR3aa
.,TRBV4-1,TRBD2,TRBJ2-3,TGCGCCAGCAGCCAAGATCTAGTTAGCGGGGAAAAATTCGGGGCGCAGTATTTT,CASSQDLVSGEKFGAQYF
.,TRBV4-1,TRBD1,TRBJ1-2,TGCGCCAGCAGCCAGGCTGGGACAGGCTATGGCTACACCTTC,CASSQAGTGYGYTF
.,TRBV15,.,TRBJ1-4,TGTGCCACCAGCAGCCGGGCAAGGGCCAATGAAAAACTGTTTTTT,CATSSRARANEKLFF
.,TRBV23-1,TRBD2,TRBJ2-1,TGCGCCAGCAGTCAATCTCCTAGCGGAGGCTCCTACAATGAGCAGTTCTTC,CASSQSPSGGSYNEQFF
.,TRBV3-1/TRBV3-2,.,TRBJ1-2,TGTGCCAGCAGCCAAGAGACAACAGGGTTTTTGAATGGCTACACCTTC,CASSQETTGFLNGYTF
.,TRBV11-2,.,TRBJ2-7,TGTGCCAGCAGCTTCAAGTGGGAGACATCCTACGAGCAGTACTTC,CASSFKWETSYEQYF
.,TRBV19,.,TRBJ1-2,TGTGCCAGTAGTATGGCAGGGGCCTCCTATGGCTACACCTTC,CASSMAGASYGYTF
.,TRBV7-3,TRBD2,TRBJ2-3,TGTGCCAGCAGCTCCCAAAGGACTAGCGGGGGGGCCTCAGATACGCAGTATTTT,CASSSQRTSGGASDTQYF
.,TRBV19,TRBD1,TRBJ1-1,TGTGCCAGTAGAAGCCAGGGGGCGCAGAACACTGAAGCTTTCTTT,CASRSQGAQNTEAFF
.,TRBV5-1,.,TRBJ2-5,TGCGCCAGCAGCACCGCAAGTTTTAGGGAGACCCAGTACTTC,CASSTASFRETQYF
.,TRBV3-1/TRBV3-2,.,TRBJ1-1,TGTGCCAGCAGCCAAGGTGGAGGAAATGAAGCTTTCTTT,CASSQGGGNEAFF
few,TRBV3-1/TRBV3-2,.,TRBJ2-7,TGTGCCAGCAGCCAAGTGGGGGGGCCCTACGAGCAGTACTTC,CASSQVGGPYEQYF
.,TRBV7-6,TRBD1,TRBJ1-4,TGTGCCAGCAGCTCCCCGACAGGGAATGAAAAACTGTTTTTT,CASSSPTGNEKLFF
.,TRBV10-2,TRBD2,TRBJ2-7,TGCGCCAGCAGGACTAGCGGGGGTTATTCCTACGAGCAGTACTTC,CASRTSGGYSYEQYF
.,TRBV28,TRBD2,TRBJ2-7,TGTGCCAGCAGCCCCGCCGGGGGGGACTACGAGCAGTACTTC,CASSPAGGDYEQYF
.,TRBV2,.,TRBJ1-3,TGTGCCAGCAGTAGGACCGGGACGGAGTCCTTAAGAAACACCATATATTTT,CASSRTGTESLRNTIYF
.,TRBV9,TRBD2,TRBJ2-1,TGTGCCAGCAGCCACCGGGAGGGGATCTACAATGAGCAGTTCTTC,CASSHREGIYNEQFF
.,TRBV11-1,.,TRBJ1-4,TGTGCCAGCAGCTTGGGGAACTCTAATGAAAAACTGTTTTTT,CASSLGNSNEKLFF
.,TRBV11-3,.,TRBJ2-1,TGTGCCAGCAGCTTAGATCTCGGGGGACACAATGAGCAGTTCTTC,CASSLDLGGHNEQFF
.,TRBV20-1,.,TRBJ2-2,TGCAGCCTTTTGAGGGCCGGGGAGCTGTTTTTT,CSLLRAGELFF
.,TRBV24-1,.,TRBJ1-2,TGTGCCACCAGGGACAGCACAAGTGGCTACACCTTC,CATRDSTSGYTF
.,TRBV7-2,TRBD2,TRBJ2-5,TGTGCCAGCAGCTTTCCTAGCGGGGGGGTGGAGACCCAGTACTTC,CASSFPSGGVETQYF
.,TRBV14,.,TRBJ2-3,TGTGCCAGCAGCCAAGTATGGCTCACAGATACGCAGTATTTT,CASSQVWLTDTQYF
.,TRBV2,TRBD2,TRBJ2-3,TGTGCCAGCAGTGAAAATTTGGGAGGGAATACGCAGTATTTT,CASSENLGGNTQYF
.,TRBV10-3,TRBD2,TRBJ2-7,TGTGCCATCAGTGGGGGACTAGCGGGGGGCGCCTACGAGCAGTACTTC,CAISGGLAGGAYEQYF
.,TRBV15,.,TRBJ2-5,TGTGCCACCAGCAGAGGGACGGTCCAAGAGACCCAGTACTTC,CATSRGTVQETQYF
.,TRBV3-1/TRBV3-2,.,TRBJ1-2,TGTGCCAGCAGCCAAGATCGGGGGCACTATGGCTACACCTTC,CASSQDRGHYGYTF
.,TRBV6-5,TRBD1,TRBJ1-6,TGTGCCAGCAGTTATACAGGGGCGAGCAAGTCACCCCTCCACTTT,CASSYTGASKSPLHF
.,TRBV7-9,.,TRBJ1-2,TGTGCCAGCAGCCCCGTGGGGGTCCAAACTAACTATGGCTACACCTTC,CASSPVGVQTNYGYTF
.,TRBV4-1,.,TRBJ2-7,TGCGCCAGCAGCCAAATATTCCCAGGGTTCGAGCAGTACTTC,CASSQIFPGFEQYF
.,TRBV5-4,.,TRBJ2-3,TGTGCCAGCAGCCCTAACGCGTGGACTCGCGTAAAGGAGGATACGCAGTATTTT,CASSPNAWTRVKEDTQYF
once,TRBV29-1,.,TRBJ2-3,TGCAGCGTTGATCAAACAGATACGCAGTATTTT,CSVDQTDTQYF
.,TRBV9,.,TRBJ1-2,TGTGCCAGCAGCGCAGGGATAACCCATGGCTACACCTTC,CASSAGITHGYTF
.,TRBV19,.,TRBJ1-2,TGTGCCAGTAGTCCAAGGGAAGCCTGGCACTATGGCTACACCTTC,CASSPREAWHYGYTF
.,TRBV19,.,TRBJ1-1,TGTGCCAGTAGTGCCAGGACAGACACTGAAGCTTTCTTT,CASSARTDTEAFF
.,TRBV5-1,TRBD1,TRBJ1-1,TGCGCCAGCAGCTTGGCCGCGACAGGGTCTTACACTGAAGCTTTCTTT,CASSLAATGSYTEAFF
.,TRBV18,.,TRBJ2-5,TGTGCCAGCTCACGACCTCTCCGGGACGGCCAAGAGACCCAGTACTTC,CASSRPLRDGQETQYF
.,TRBV7-8,.,TRBJ1-2,TGTGCCAGCAGCCCCGGACAGCTCCACGCCATGGGTGGCTACACCTTC,CASSPGQLHAMGGYTF
few,TRBV5-1,.,TRBJ1-2,TGCGCCAGCAGCTTGGCGGGGATTACAGATATCCATGGCTACACCTTC,CASSLAGITDIHGYTF